These 14 T cell receptor beta chains share one sample of origin, sequenced in a study of blood T cell repertoires in COVID-19. Clones were sequenced by immunoSEQ multiplex PCR, and TCRdb holds only the in-frame ones, with some missing. In the table there are 150,000 or so clones, roughly 90% of which are singletons. Specimen: peripheral blood. These receptors were taken from a woman aged 50 to 60 with acute or convalescent COVID-19.

This chain connects TRBV19 to TRBJ2-7; 12 nucleotides agree with TRBD1. CDR3 length: 15 residues. Per germline, CDR1 LNHDA and CDR2 SQIVND (reference sequence). Trimming took 7 bases from V and 6 from J; bases not matched to a gene: 10. The CDR3 DNA reads as TGTGCCAGTACCCCGGGACAGGGGGCGAAGGGCGAGCAGTACTTC. Protein: CASTPGQGAKGEQYF.

The CDR3 region is CASWHQTYNSPLHF. The CDR3 DNA is TGTGCCAGCTGGCATCAGACCTATAATTCACCCCTCCACTTT. The chain has TRBV19 and TRBJ1-6; D gene uncertain. The germline V gene has CDR1 LNHDA and CDR2 SQIVND (reference sequence). Trimming took off 9 bases at V and 2 bases at J, with 11 bases between the two ends. The length of the CDR3 is 14 residues.

The rearrangement links TRBV5-1 to TRBJ2-2, with a possible D match to TRBD1 (6 bases). V dropped 1 base and J dropped 0 bases, with 10 bases sitting between them. Germline V gene data show CDR1 as SGHRS and CDR2 as YFSETQ. This CDR3 has 16 residues. The CDR3 bases are TGCGCCAGCAGCTTGCACACAGGGACGAACACCGGGGAGCTGTTTTTT. It codes for CASSLHTGTNTGELFF.

V usage is TRBV10-3 and J usage is TRBJ1-5; D is perhaps TRBD1 (6 bases). The germline CDR1 and CDR2 sequences are ENHRY and SYGVKD. The CDR3 consists of 18 residues. Trimming shortened V by 0 bases and J by 2 bases, and 17 bases separated the two germline ends. CDR3 loop: CAISESGTGSGGNQPQHF. CDR3 bases: TGTGCCATCAGTGAGTCGGGTACAGGGTCTGGGGGCAATCAGCCCCAGCATTTT.

In DNA form, the CDR3 reads TGTGCCAGTAGTATATTTAGCGGGAGAGGTAATGAGCAGTTCTTC. This codes for CASSIFSGRGNEQFF. The chain carries TRBV19 and TRBJ2-1, with 9 bases aligning to TRBD2. This CDR3 is built from 15 residues. Looked up from germline, CDR1 is LNHDA and CDR2 is SQIVND (reference sequence). V lost 2 bases and J lost 7; bases outside the gene matches: 6.

V usage is TRBV19 and J usage is TRBJ2-7; maybe TRBD1 (6 bases). CDR1 LNHDA and CDR2 SQIVND come from the germline V gene (reference sequence). V was pared by 5 bases and J by 6 bases, with 14 bases between. The CDR3 spans 13 residues. The CDR3, as DNA: TGTGCCAGTAGTTTTCTCCGGGACACCGAGCAGTACTTC. Translating gives CASSFLRDTEQYF.

The CDR3, as DNA: TGTGCCAGCAGCTTAGGGGGCCCCTCCTACGAGCAGTACTTC. Translation gives CASSLGGPSYEQYF. The rearrangement uses TRBV7-7 and TRBJ2-7; perhaps TRBD1 as D (5 bases). CDR1 SSHAT and CDR2 FNYEAQ come from the germline V gene (reference sequence). Between the trimmed V and J ends, which lost 1 base and 0 bases, there was a span of 7 bases. The CDR3 contains 14 residues.

V and J are TRBV5-5 and TRBJ2-5; D perhaps matches TRBD2 (6 bases). Germline lookup yields CDR1 SGHKS and CDR2 YYEKEE (reference sequence). This CDR3 has 16 residues. With 2 bases removed from V and 2 bases from J, the gap between germline ends came to 16 bases. CDR3 in DNA: TGTGCCAGCAGCTTATCGGTTGGGGCGGGACAAGAGACCCAGTACTTC. Amino acids: CASSLSVGAGQETQYF.

The CDR3 is CATSDFRERGYTF. The CDR3 DNA reads as TGTGCCACCAGTGATTTCAGGGAAAGAGGCTACACCTTC. This chain uses TRBV24-1 with TRBJ1-2; weak D call: TRBD1 (5 bases). The V and J ends lost 1 base and 8 bases respectively, with 10 bases between them. The germline gives CDR1 KGHDR, CDR2 SFDVKD. The CDR3 sequence is 13 residues long.

The chain uses TRBV5-4 and TRBJ1-6, with TRBD1 matching 7 bases. J gave up 5 bases and V 2 bases, and 7 bases lay outside the gene matches. Germline V CDR1 and CDR2: SGHNT, YYREEE (reference sequence). The CDR3 extends over 16 amino acids. DNA for the CDR3: TGTGCCAGCAGCTTCAGACAGGGATGGGATAATTCACCCCTCCACTTT. Protein sequence: CASSFRQGWDNSPLHF.

The chain couples TRBV30 to TRBJ2-5; perhaps TRBD1 as D (5 bases). Germline V gene lookup returns CDR1 GTSNPN and CDR2 SVGIG (reference sequence). The CDR3 totals 12 residues. Deletions cut 2 bases from V and 5 bases from J, with 9 bases between. CDR3 nucleotides: TGTGCCTGGAGTCGATCAGGGGAGACCCAGTACTTC. Protein sequence: CAWSRSGETQYF.

This clone was seen more than once but under ten times. The chain links TRBV5-6 to TRBJ1-3; TRBD1 agrees at 7 bases. There are 18 residues in the CDR3. Germline assignment: CDR1 SGHDT and CDR2 YYEEEE. The V gene end was trimmed by 0 bases and the J gene end by 4 bases; junction bases not matched to a gene: 13. CDR3 nucleotide sequence: TGTGCCAGCAGCTTGGTGTCAGGGCAGGGGGTTGGAGGAAACACCATATATTTT. It yields the protein CASSLVSGQGVGGNTIYF.

The V call is TRBV19, the J call TRBJ1-4; D uncertain. Trimming took off 7 bases at V and 6 bases at J, with 18 bases between the two ends. The CDR3 has 15 amino acids. CDR1 LNHDA and CDR2 SQIVND come from the germline V gene (reference sequence). The CDR3 DNA follows: TGTGCCAGTACTCCAGGAGGGAAGTTAGATGAAAAACTGTTTTTT. Encoded protein: CASTPGGKLDEKLFF.

This clone occurred a few times. The V and J genes are TRBV7-8 and TRBJ2-6; 7 nucleotides agree with TRBD2. CDR3 size: 17 residues. Unmatched junction bases numbered 11, after V lost 5 bases and J lost 4 bases. Per the germline V gene, CDR1 is SGHVS and CDR2 is FQNEAQ. The CDR3 region has the DNA TGTGCCAGCAGCCCAGAGGCGGGAGTTTCCGGGGCCAACGTCCTGACTTTC. Translating gives CASSPEAGVSGANVLTF.